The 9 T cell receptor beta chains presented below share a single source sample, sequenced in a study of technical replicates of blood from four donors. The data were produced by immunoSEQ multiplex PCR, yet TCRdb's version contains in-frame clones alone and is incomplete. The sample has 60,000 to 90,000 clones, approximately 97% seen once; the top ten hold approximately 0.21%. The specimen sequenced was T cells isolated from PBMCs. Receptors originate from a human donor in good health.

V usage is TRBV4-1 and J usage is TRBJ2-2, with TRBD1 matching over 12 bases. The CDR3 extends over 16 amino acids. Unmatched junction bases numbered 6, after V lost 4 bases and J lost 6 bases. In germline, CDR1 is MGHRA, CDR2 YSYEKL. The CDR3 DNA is TGCGCCAGCAGCCTGGGACAGGGGGCCGAGGCCGGGGAGCTGTTTTTT. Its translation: CASSLGQGAEAGELFF.

CDR3 in amino acids: CASSLRQATNEKLFF. The CDR3 DNA reads TGTGCCAGCAGCTTAAGGCAGGCAACTAATGAAAAACTGTTTTTT. The chain links TRBV7-6 to TRBJ1-4; D is unclear. Germline assignment: CDR1 SGHVS and CDR2 FNYEAQ. The CDR3 length is 15 residues. V lost 2 bases to trimming and J lost 0 bases, with 7 bases between them.

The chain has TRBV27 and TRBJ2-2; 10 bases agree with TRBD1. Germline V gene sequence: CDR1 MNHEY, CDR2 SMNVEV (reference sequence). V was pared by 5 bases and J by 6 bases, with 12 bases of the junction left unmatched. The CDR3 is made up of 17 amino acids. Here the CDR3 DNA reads TGTGCCAGCAGTACCAGAGGACAGGGGGAGTTCGCCGGGGAGCTGTTTTTT. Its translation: CASSTRGQGEFAGELFF.

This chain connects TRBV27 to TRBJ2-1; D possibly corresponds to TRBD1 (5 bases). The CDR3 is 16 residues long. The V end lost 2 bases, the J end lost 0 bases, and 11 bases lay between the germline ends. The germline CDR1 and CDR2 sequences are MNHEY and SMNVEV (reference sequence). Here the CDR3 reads CASSLRGGTSYNEQFF. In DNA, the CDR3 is TGTGCCAGCAGTTTAAGGGGCGGCACCTCCTACAATGAGCAGTTCTTC.

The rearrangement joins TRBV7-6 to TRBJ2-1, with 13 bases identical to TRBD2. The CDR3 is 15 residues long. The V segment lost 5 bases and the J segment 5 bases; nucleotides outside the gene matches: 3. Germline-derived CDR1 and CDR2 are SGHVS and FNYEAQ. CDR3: CASSRGLAGNNEQFF. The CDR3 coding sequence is TGTGCCAGCAGCCGGGGACTAGCGGGAAACAATGAGCAGTTCTTC.

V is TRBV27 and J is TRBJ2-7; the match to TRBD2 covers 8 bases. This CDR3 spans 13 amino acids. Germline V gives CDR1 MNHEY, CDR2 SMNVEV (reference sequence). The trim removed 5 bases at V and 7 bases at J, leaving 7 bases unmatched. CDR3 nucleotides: TGTGCCAGCAGTCCGGACGGGAGGGGGGAGCAGTACTTC. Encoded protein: CASSPDGRGEQYF.

CDR3 in DNA: TGTGCCATCTCGGCTACAGGGGCCGTCAGCTATGGCTACACCTTC. Protein: CAISATGAVSYGYTF. The chain is built from TRBV27 and TRBJ1-2; 7 positions match TRBD1. The V and J ends lost 10 bases and 4 bases, in that order; junction bases with no gene match: 15. Germline CDR1 is MNHEY and CDR2 is SMNVEV (reference sequence). The CDR3 spans 15 residues.

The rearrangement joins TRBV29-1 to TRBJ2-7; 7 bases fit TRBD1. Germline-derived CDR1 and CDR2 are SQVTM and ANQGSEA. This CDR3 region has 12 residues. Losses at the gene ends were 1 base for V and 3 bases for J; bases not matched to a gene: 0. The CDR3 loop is CSVEGDSYEQYF. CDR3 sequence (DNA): TGCAGCGTTGAAGGGGACAGCTACGAGCAGTACTTC.

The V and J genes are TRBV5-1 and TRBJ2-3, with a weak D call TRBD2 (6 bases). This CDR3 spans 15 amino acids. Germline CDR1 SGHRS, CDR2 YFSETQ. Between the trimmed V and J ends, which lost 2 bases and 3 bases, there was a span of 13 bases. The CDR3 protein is CASSFGGRGTDTQYF. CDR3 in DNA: TGCGCCAGCAGCTTCGGGGGTCGGGGGACAGATACGCAGTATTTT.